This TCR beta chain derives from a study of blood T cell repertoires in COVID-19. Method: immunoSEQ multiplex PCR; TCRdb's copy keeps in-frame clones and lacks some. The sample has about 150,000 clones, just over 85% seen once. The receptor's source is a man between 65 and 80 years old with acute or convalescent COVID-19. Sequenced: peripheral blood.

The CDR3 reads CATSRGAGDNEKLFF. DNA for the CDR3: TGTGCCACCAGCAGAGGGGCAGGGGATAATGAAAAACTGTTTTTT. This rearrangement joins TRBV15 to TRBJ1-4; D is perhaps TRBD1 (6 bases). The CDR3 totals 15 residues. Germline V CDR1 and CDR2: LNHNV, YYDKDF (reference sequence). Between the trimmed V and J ends, which lost 1 base and 4 bases, there was a span of 10 bases.